The 18 T cell receptor beta chains reported below all come from one sample, sequenced in a study of shared clonotypes between healthy human individuals. The repertoire was sequenced with immunoSEQ multiplex PCR; TCRdb's copy has only in-frame clones and lacks some. The sample holds a few million clones, just over 90% seen once. The sequenced material came from naive CD4+ T cells sorted from blood. Stated subset: CD45RA+ positively selected. All receptors come from a man aged 18-30 years in good health.

V and J are TRBV7-2 and TRBJ1-1; D might be TRBD1 (6 bases). V was cut by 6 bases and J by 1 base, with 12 bases left in between. The germline gives CDR1 SGHTA, CDR2 FQGNSA. This CDR3 has 14 residues. The CDR3 bases are TGTGCCAGCAGAGGGCAGGGGACGAACACTGAAGCTTTCTTT. Translated, it gives CASRGQGTNTEAFF. Complete variable domain (other parts from reference TRBV7-2 and TRBJ1-1): GAGVSQSPSNKVTEKGKDVELRCDPISGHTALYWYRQSLGQGLEFLIYFQGNSAPDKSGLPSDRFSAERTGGSVSTLTIQRTQQEDSAVYLCASRGQGTNTEAFFGQGTRLTVV.

The chain carries TRBV5-1 and TRBJ1-1; maybe TRBD1 (6 bases). This CDR3 has 15 amino acids. Germline V CDR1 and CDR2: SGHRS, YFSETQ. The V and J ends lost 4 bases and 1 base respectively, with 14 bases between them. Here the CDR3 reads CASSISWGANTEAFF. The CDR3 DNA reads TGCGCCAGCAGCATTTCCTGGGGGGCGAACACTGAAGCTTTCTTT.

The chain carries TRBV18 and TRBJ1-3, with D unresolved. The germline V gene has CDR1 KGHSH and CDR2 LQKENI. The CDR3 contains 15 residues. The V and J ends lost 2 bases and 2 bases respectively, with 10 bases between them. Here the CDR3 reads CASSPSTAPGNTIYF. Here the CDR3 DNA reads TGTGCCAGCTCACCAAGTACTGCACCTGGAAACACCATATATTTT.

The rearrangement joins TRBV2 to TRBJ2-7; D may correspond to TRBD1 or TRBD2 (7 bases each). Germline CDR1 SNHLY, CDR2 FYNNEI. V was cut by 1 base and J by 6 bases, with 19 bases left in between. This CDR3 comprises 16 residues. For the CDR3, the DNA is TGTGCCAGCAGTGAAGAGTGGCAGGGGGGGAGCAGCGAGCAGTACTTC. It specifies CASSEEWQGGSSEQYF.

The chain recombines TRBV29-1 with TRBJ1-2; a possible D gene is TRBD1 (6 bases). This CDR3 has 17 residues. Germline CDR1 reads SQVTM; CDR2 reads ANQGSEA. V gave up 6 bases and J gave up 6 bases, with 29 bases separating them. The CDR3 DNA follows: TGCAGCGTGCCCGCGGCCGACAGGAAGACATCGAGTCATGGCTACACCTTC. Translation gives CSVPAADRKTSSHGYTF.

This CDR3 reads CATSRDETETQYF. As DNA, the CDR3 is TGTGCCACCAGCAGAGACGAGACAGAGACCCAGTACTTC. J is TRBJ2-5 and V is TRBV15; no definite D call. V lost 0 bases to trimming and J lost 4 bases, with 6 bases between them. The length of the CDR3 is 13 residues. Germline CDR1 reads LNHNV; CDR2 reads YYDKDF (reference sequence). The whole variable domain, remainder taken from reference TRBV15 and TRBJ2-5, is DAMVIQNPRYQVTQFGKPVTLSCSQTLNHNVMYWYQQKSSQAPKLLFHYYDKDFNNEADTPDNFQSRRPNTSFCFLDIRSPGLGDTAMYLCATSRDETETQYFGPGTRLLVL.

The rearrangement uses TRBV28 and TRBJ1-5; tentative D call: TRBD1 (6 bases). V dropped 0 bases and J dropped 4 bases, with 16 bases sitting between them. The CDR3 has 17 residues. Looked up from germline, CDR1 is MDHEN and CDR2 is SYDVKM. For the CDR3, the DNA is TGTGCCAGCAGTTTATGGGCGGGGGCTGGTGGTAATCAGCCCCAGCATTTT. Amino acids: CASSLWAGAGGNQPQHF. The full variable domain, in which reference TRBV28 and TRBJ1-5 provide the parts outside the CDR3, is DVKVTQSSRYLVKRTGEKVFLECVQDMDHENMFWYRQDPGLGLRLIYFSYDVKMKEKGDIPEGYSVSREKKERFSLILESASTNQTSMYLCASSLWAGAGGNQPQHFGDGTRLSIL.

The sample holds a few counts of this clone. V and J are TRBV7-9 and TRBJ1-1; D is uncertain. V lost 5 bases to trimming and J lost 4 bases, with 14 bases between them. The CDR3 covers 14 residues. Germline V gene sequence: CDR1 SEHNR, CDR2 FQNEAQ (reference sequence). CDR3 region: CASSTPAGSTEAFF. CDR3 nucleotide sequence: TGTGCCAGCAGCACCCCGGCGGGGAGCACTGAAGCTTTCTTT.

The rearrangement links TRBV6-1 to TRBJ1-2, with D perhaps TRBD1 (6 bases). The ends were cut back, 5 bases at V and 7 bases at J, with 14 bases in the middle. Per germline, CDR1 MNHNS and CDR2 SASEGT. The CDR3 is 13 residues long. CDR3 loop: CASSFTQGAGYTF. DNA for the CDR3: TGTGCCAGCAGTTTCACACAGGGAGCTGGCTACACCTTC.

This chain joins TRBV5-1 and TRBJ2-1; D is unclear. V gave up 0 bases and J gave up 10 bases, with 8 bases separating them. Germline loops: CDR1 SGHRS, CDR2 YFSETQ. The CDR3 spans 12 residues. The CDR3 DNA sequence: TGCGCCAGCAGCTTGGTAATGGGGGAGCAGTTCTTC. Amino acids: CASSLVMGEQFF. The full variable domain, rest sourced from reference TRBV5-1 and TRBJ2-1, is KAGVTQTPRYLIKTRGQQVTLSCSPISGHRSVSWYQQTPGQGLQFLFEYFSETQRNKGNFPGRFSGRQFSNSRSEMNVSTLELGDSALYLCASSLVMGEQFFGPGTRLTVL.

This chain joins TRBV9 and TRBJ2-4; 12 bases align to TRBD2. After removal of 0 bases from V and 4 bases from J, the junction contained 5 bases not matched to a gene. This CDR3 is built from 17 residues. CDR1 is SGDLS and CDR2 is YYNGEE in the germline V gene. The CDR3 reads CASSVESLAGGKNIQYF. The DNA for the CDR3 is TGTGCCAGCAGCGTAGAGTCCCTAGCGGGAGGGAAAAACATTCAGTACTTC.

A remark on this clone: The sample has other DNA sequences that encode this CDR3 too. The chain combines TRBV9 with TRBJ1-6; D unresolved. Trimming removed 0 bases at V and 3 bases at J, with 7 bases between. CDR3 length equals 15 residues. In germline, CDR1 is SGDLS, CDR2 YYNGEE. Here the CDR3 DNA reads TGTGCCAGCAGCGTAGGGGATAGCTATAATTCACCCCTCCACTTT. As protein: CASSVGDSYNSPLHF.

This clone was seen only once. The CDR3 sequence: CASNPRAGENTEAFF. CDR3 coding DNA: TGTGCCAGCAACCCTCGGGCTGGTGAGAACACTGAAGCTTTCTTT. The chain uses TRBV7-2 and TRBJ1-1; D not certain. The CDR3 loop spans 15 amino acids. Germline CDR1 is SGHTA and CDR2 is FQGNSA. Trimming took 7 bases from V and 1 from J, leaving 16 bases between them.

This clone was seen a single time. Other DNA sequences from this sample encode an identical CDR3 as well. V usage is TRBV5-8 and J usage is TRBJ1-5, with TRBD1 matching over 9 bases. Looked up from germline, CDR1 is SGHTS and CDR2 is YDEGEE. With V trimmed by 0 bases and J by 4 bases, 5 bases remained unmatched. CDR3 size: 16 residues. CDR3 bases: TGTGCCAGCAGCTTGGCATTCGGGACAGGGAATCAGCCCCAGCATTTT. Its protein is CASSLAFGTGNQPQHF.

J is TRBJ2-5 and V is TRBV6-1, with D perhaps assigned TRBD1 or TRBD2 (5 bases each). Germline lookup yields CDR1 MNHNS and CDR2 SASEGT. This CDR3 contains 12 residues. V was cut by 9 bases and J by 5 bases, with 13 bases left in between. The CDR3 sequence: CASAGTFETQYF. DNA of the CDR3: TGTGCCAGTGCAGGGACCTTCGAGACCCAGTACTTC.

J is TRBJ2-5 and V is TRBV28; TRBD2 matches at 11 bases. V dropped 5 bases and J dropped 0; count of bases not matched to a gene: 2. The CDR3 is made up of 15 amino acids. Germline CDR1 MDHEN, CDR2 SYDVKM. CDR3 sequence (DNA): TGTGCCAGCAGTCCGGGACTAGCGGACCAAGAGACCCAGTACTTC. As protein: CASSPGLADQETQYF.

On this clone itself: At the DNA level, this CDR3 is encoded by other sequences in the same sample as well. This rearrangement joins TRBV5-4 to TRBJ1-2; D is uncertain. The V end lost 4 bases, the J end lost 1 base, and 8 bases lay between the germline ends. Per germline, CDR1 SGHNT and CDR2 YYREEE (reference sequence). There are 13 residues in the CDR3. The CDR3 spells CASSPDVNYGYTF. CDR3 sequence (DNA): TGTGCCAGCAGCCCTGACGTTAACTATGGCTACACCTTC. Filled out from reference TRBV5-4 and TRBJ1-2, the complete variable domain reads ETGVTQSPTHLIKTRGQQVTLRCSSQSGHNTVSWYQQALGQGPQFIFQYYREEENGRGNFPPRFSGLQFPNYSSELNVNALELDDSALYLCASSPDVNYGYTFGSGTRLTVV.

This sequence joins TRBV28 and TRBJ1-1; TRBD1 matches 12 bases. This CDR3 is built from 14 residues. CDR1 and CDR2 from the germline V gene are MDHEN and SYDVKM. The ends lost 7 bases at V and 10 bases at J; junction bases unmatched: 10. The CDR3 reads CASISPGQGARAFF. The CDR3 DNA sequence: TGTGCCAGCATATCCCCGGGACAGGGGGCGCGAGCTTTCTTT.